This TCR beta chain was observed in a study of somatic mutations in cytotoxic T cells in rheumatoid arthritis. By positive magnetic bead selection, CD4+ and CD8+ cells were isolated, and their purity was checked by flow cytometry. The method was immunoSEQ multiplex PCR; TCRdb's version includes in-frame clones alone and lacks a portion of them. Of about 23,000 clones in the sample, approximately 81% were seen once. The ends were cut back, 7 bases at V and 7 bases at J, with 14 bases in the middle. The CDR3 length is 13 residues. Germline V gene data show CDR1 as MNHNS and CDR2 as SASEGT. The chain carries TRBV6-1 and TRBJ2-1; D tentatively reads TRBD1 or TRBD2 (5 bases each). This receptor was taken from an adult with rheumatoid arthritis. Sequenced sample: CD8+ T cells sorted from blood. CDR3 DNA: TGTGCCAGCACTGTGGGAGACAGTAATGAGCAGTTCTTC. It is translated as CASTVGDSNEQFF.